This TCR beta chain was retrieved from a study of T cell responses to AZD1222 COVID-19 vaccine. Trimming stripped 0 bases from V and 6 bases from J, with 9 bases between. This CDR3 is 15 amino acids long. Germline CDR1 is SGHVS and CDR2 is FQNEAQ. Assay used: immunoSEQ multiplex PCR; TCRdb lists only in-frame clones, some missing. This sample has about 110,000 clones; 85% to 90% occur once, and the top ten carry roughly two fifths. Recipients boosted at about 4 weeks or about 12 weeks are pooled. The chain employs TRBV7-8 and TRBJ1-6; D is ambiguous. Material: peripheral blood, obtained 28 days after the second AZD1222 dose. This receptor was taken from an adult who received the AZD1222 COVID-19 vaccine. The CDR3, as DNA: TGTGCCAGCAGCTTAGCGTTGGGCCGTAATTCACCCCTCCACTTT. Amino acids: CASSLALGRNSPLHF.